What follows describes a single T cell receptor beta chain. Its cognate antigen is unknown. PCR used 60 Vbeta primers and 13 Jbeta primers. Assay used: immunoSEQ multiplex PCR; TCRdb lists only in-frame clones, some missing. Of 150,000 to 160,000 clones in the sample, over 65% were seen once. The sample is drawn from a study of cytomegalovirus exposure and HLA in healthy donors. Whole-study findings and limits: Among TCR sequences, most were rare, though some public TCRs appeared in many donors.

Germline CDR1 is SGHRS and CDR2 is YFSETQ. CDR3 length: 13 amino acids. V shed 7 bases and J shed 3 bases, with 8 bases lying between them. This rearrangement joins TRBV5-1 to TRBJ1-6; D remains ambiguous. This sequence originates from a woman aged 35 to 49 in good health and CMV-seronegative. The sample was PBMCs. The chain's CDR3 is CASGTDYNSPLHF. CDR3 nucleotide sequence: TGCGCCAGCGGTACAGACTATAATTCACCCCTCCACTTT.